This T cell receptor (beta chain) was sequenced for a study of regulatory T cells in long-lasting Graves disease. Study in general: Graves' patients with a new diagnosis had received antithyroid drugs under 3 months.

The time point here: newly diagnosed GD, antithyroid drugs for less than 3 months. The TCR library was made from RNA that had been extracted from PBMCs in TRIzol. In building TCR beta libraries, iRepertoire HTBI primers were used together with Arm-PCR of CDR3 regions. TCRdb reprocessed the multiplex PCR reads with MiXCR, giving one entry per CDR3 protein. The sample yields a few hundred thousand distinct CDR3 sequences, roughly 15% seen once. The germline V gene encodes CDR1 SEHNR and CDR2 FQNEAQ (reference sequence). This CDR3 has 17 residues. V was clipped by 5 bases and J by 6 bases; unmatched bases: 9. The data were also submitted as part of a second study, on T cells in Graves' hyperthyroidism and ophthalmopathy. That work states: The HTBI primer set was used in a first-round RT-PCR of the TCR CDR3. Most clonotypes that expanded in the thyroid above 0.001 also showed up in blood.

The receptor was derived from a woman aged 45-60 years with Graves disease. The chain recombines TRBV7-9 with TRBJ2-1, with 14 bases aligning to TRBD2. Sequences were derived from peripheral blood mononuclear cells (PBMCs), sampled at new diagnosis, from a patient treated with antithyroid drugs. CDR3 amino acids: CASSLPQGLAGANEQFF. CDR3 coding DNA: TGTGCCAGCAGCCTACCCCAGGGACTAGCGGGAGCCAATGAGCAGTTCTTC.